This entry is about one T cell receptor (beta chain). The antigen remains undetermined. CD8+ and CD4+ T cells circulating in blood were sequenced for TCR beta. The record originates from a study of CD8 T cells in Susac syndrome. Study-wide results and caveats: The authors acknowledged that their TCR sequencing and HLA analysis involved a relatively small number of individuals.

Roughly 0.5 to 1 ug RNA was reverse transcribed with random hexamers. Amplification of TCR beta CDR3 by immunoSEQ multiplex PCR spanned 54 Vbeta and 13 Jbeta. TCRdb reanalysed the immunoSEQ multiplex PCR reads using MiXCR and keeps one entry per CDR3 protein. The table records roughly 250,000 distinct CDR3 sequences, 90% to 96% of them present only once. CDR1 is SGDLS, CDR2 YYNGEE, per germline. Between the trimmed V and J ends, which lost 0 bases and 7 bases, there was a span of 13 bases. This CDR3 spans 14 amino acids. The sequenced material came from CD4+ T cells from PBMCs. This sequence joins TRBV9 and TRBJ1-2; tentatively, D is TRBD1 (6 bases). The origin of this receptor is a human donor with Susac syndrome. CDR3 amino acids: CASSVDRDSFGYTF. CDR3 bases: TGTGCCAGCAGCGTAGACAGGGACTCGTTTGGCTACACCTTC.